Listed here is a single T cell receptor (beta chain). Its antigen is not known. A sample-barcoded 5' primer and a J-beta primer mix were used in a second PCR of roughly 7 to 12 cycles. MiXCR, applied by TCRdb to the 5' RACE reads, yields one record per CDR3 protein. The top ten clones hold around 15% of a sample with about 940,000 distinct CDR3 sequences, about 44% of them seen once. CDR3 length: 11 residues. Germline V CDR1 and CDR2: LGHNT, FRNRAP. Trimming removed 4 bases from V and 6 bases from J, with 6 bases in between. These data originate in a study of blood T cells in healthy people across ages. Notes on the study in general: Diversity figures based on one million T cells were deemed too low.

This sequence originates from a man aged 25 to 45 in good health. This chain joins TRBV12-5 and TRBJ1-1; no clear D. Source material: blood. CDR3 in DNA: TGTGCTAGTGGTTCCTGGCCTGAAGCTTTCTTT. Translation: CASGSWPEAFF.